This T cell receptor (beta chain) was documented in a study of cytomegalovirus exposure and HLA in healthy donors (dated by TCRdb to about 2017). General notes on the study: In an earlier analysis of 450 to 750 of the donors, 276 Gb of sequence data and 100 million or so unique TCR beta sequences from roughly 190 million T cells were reported. Roughly 320 gigabases of sequencing data and 91 million or so unique TCR sequences made up an early release that covered approximately 700 HLA-typed donors. Among the roughly 370 genotyped donors, around 81% belonged to the genetic ancestry cluster associated with self-reported Caucasian donors. The study aimed to test whether signatures of past pathogen exposure could be identified by cataloging public T cell receptors. Using immunosequencing, the study profiled T cell repertoires from 666 subjects and related those repertoires to cytomegalovirus serostatus. In addition to the first cohort of 650 to 800 subjects, a separate validation cohort of 120 different subjects was used. High-throughput TCR immunosequencing, statistical association of individual TCRs with disease status, and machine learning were combined to predict cytomegalovirus infection status. In a later analysis, previously published TCR beta repertoires from 550 to 750 donors were re-analyzed and high-resolution HLA genotyping was added so that TCR occurrence patterns could be studied. Rather than drawing on any new phenotypic data, the later analysis identified candidate immune exposures from TCR beta sequences and the way those sequences occurred across donors. To decide whether each TCR beta V gene segment behaved as functional or pseudogenic, an earlier analysis of 587 of the donors relied on high-throughput TCR beta sequencing. Donor age, sex, ethnicity and CMV serostatus were compiled alongside the repertoire data. Genome-wide SNP genotypes for about 55% of the roughly 670 donors were used in a later genetic analysis, which treated that subset as a discovery cohort. Every discovery cohort repertoire had been produced on one sequencing platform. Class I and class II HLA loci were covered by the typing at four-digit resolution. The number of donors typed differed by locus, with about 629-630 for A, B, C, DRB1 and DQB1, over 500 for DQA1, 600 to 610 for DPA1, and approximately 470 for DPB1. Several DR-DQ haplotypes were handled as single units for association and clustering because linkage in the cohort was strong. Across around 400 genotyped donors of the cohort, an average of about 240,000 unique TCR beta nucleotide sequences per donor were sequenced, and approximately 17% of those sequences were non-productive. Overall results and qualifications from the work: In an earlier analysis of some 500 of the donors, most TCR beta V segments were observed in productive rearrangements about 87% or about 30% of the time, broadly matching IMGT annotations. It was suggested by the authors that the approach could potentially be generalized to other disease states and immunological phenotypes. HLA typing was unavailable for some donors at each locus, so association tests used only the typed subset. A later analysis associated 15,000 to 20,000 TCR beta sequences with specific HLA alleles at a false discovery rate of 0.05. Immune exposure information for the cohort was limited to CMV serostatus. In a later analysis, most CMV-associated TCR beta chains were found to appear HLA-restricted, with HLA associations seemingly driven largely by CMV exposure. The classifier was reported to diagnose cytomegalovirus status with high specificity and sensitivity in both the original cohort and the validation cohort. In a later analysis, TCR association rates were found to vary across HLA loci, with the most associated TCRs seen for DRB1 alleles and the fewest for HLA-C alleles. An association between a missense DCLRE1C variant and V-gene and J-gene trimming of TCR beta chains was found in a later genetic analysis and replicated in an independent cohort. The study listed 150 to 200 TCR beta chains as associated with cytomegalovirus. Only TCR beta chains were sequenced in this cohort, and the absence of alpha or paired-chain data limited detectable features. Correlated functional status among segregating V segments might be attributable to linkage disequilibrium, but an unknown experimental factor could not be ruled out. A later genetic analysis reported fewer N-insertions in productive TCRs among donors in an Asian-associated ancestry cluster than the roughly 700-donor mean. A later analysis found that HLA-associated TCR beta chains were more clonally expanded and had lower generation probabilities than equally common non-associated chains. A few of the identified cytomegalovirus-associated TCR beta chains were confirmed in vitro to be specific for cytomegalovirus antigens. A group of highly shared sequence variants was considered likely to be a technical artifact of the sequencing pipeline. Because counts were too low, 15 to 20 rarely observed V segments, including chromosome 9 orphons, were excluded from the earlier analysis of a few hundred of the donors. Sequencing depth was assumed to be roughly uniform across donors in the presence/absence analyses, though that assumption may not hold. Some IMGT-functional V segments, including TRBV6-2 and TRBV6-3, could not be distinguished by the 87-base-pair reads and were therefore excluded. According to a later analysis, parvovirus B19, influenza, CMV and Epstein-Barr virus appeared linked to several top co-occurrence clusters. While some public TCRs were present in many individuals, most TCR sequences turned up only very rarely across donors. A further reported finding was that TCR beta sequences accurately predicted the HLA-A and HLA-B alleles for most subjects in the first cohort. Strong co-occurrence of HLA alleles, especially DR and DQ, made assigning TCR associations to individual alleles difficult.

The method behind the library was the immunoSEQ multiplex PCR assay. For the multiplex PCR, a mixture combining 60 forward primers for TCR Vbeta segments and 13 reverse primers for TCR Jbeta segments was used. Amplification of the CDR3 region of rearranged TCR beta genes was performed with a multiplex PCR assay on genomic DNA. On the Illumina HiSeq System, the amplified TCR beta libraries were sequenced as 87-base-pair reads. In the original analysis: In a later analysis, tens of millions of unique TCR beta chains were counted across the roughly 610 repertoires, and around 10 million of these chains were shared by at least two donors. A nearest-neighbor algorithm error-corrected the raw reads and collapsed the reads into unique sequences, merging closely related sequences to remove PCR and sequencing errors. V, D and J gene segments were assigned by aligning CDR3 sequences to IMGT reference sequences. Each retained sequence needed at least a six-nucleotide match to both a V gene segment and a J gene segment. A rearrangement was called productive if the CDR3 had no stop codons and remained in frame with V and J, and every other rearrangement was called non-productive. Following IMGT convention, CDR3 was defined as the stretch from the second conserved V-encoded cysteine to the conserved J-encoded phenylalanine. In an earlier analysis of approximately 500 of the donors, sequences lacking an unambiguous match to a single V gene segment were excluded. In an earlier analysis of 500 to 750 of the donors, V segments were called functional above 56.7% productive rearrangements and were called segregating when the between-donor standard deviation exceeded 5%. To diagnose cytomegalovirus status from the catalog of TCR beta chain sequences, a statistical classification framework was built. In a later analysis, V and J genes were assigned by comparing TCR nucleotide sequences against IMGT/GENE-DB human TR gene sequences. The TCRdist pipeline was used in a later analysis to assign CDR3 sequences and most-parsimonious VDJ recombination scenarios. In a later analysis, each TCR beta chain was defined by its CDR3 amino acid sequence together with its V-gene family, and reads without a unique V-gene family were excluded. As a way to deal with suspected cross-contamination and a sequencing artifact, a later analysis dropped 500 to 700 nucleotide sequences that were highly shared and had low generation probability. In a later analysis, a clonal expansion index was calculated for each public chain from normalized within-repertoire ranks of inferred template counts. In a later analysis, generation probabilities were computed using a VDJ recombination model fitted to out-of-frame rearrangements, and the results were checked against IGoR. In a later analysis, TCR-TCR, TCR-HLA and TCR-CMV co-occurrence was scored with hypergeometric tests, and a repertoire-size bias correction was applied to TCR pairs. To estimate false discovery rates, a later analysis permuted the HLA or CMV assignments 20 times. A later analysis grouped co-occurring TCRs with DBSCAN, adding TCRdist sequence similarity when clustering within HLA-allele-positive subsets. Co-occurrence clustering excluded repertoires with fewer than 30,000 or more than 120,000 public chains, plus five with anomalous nucleotide sharing. TCRdb limited this immuneACCESS table to in-frame rearrangements with V and J called. A share of clones is missing; checked studies link under half to unresolved V genes, and the rest is unexplained. That table is the source of V, J and clone size, and D and trimming were worked out from the DNA. Recorded for this sample are around 100,000 clones; roughly 75% of them occurred a single time. The ten largest clonotypes hold 4.5% to 5% of the sample.

Trimming takes 1 base from V and 4 bases from J, and the germline ends sit 8 bases apart. The germline V gene (reference sequence) gives CDR1 as SEHNR and CDR2 as FQNEAQ. Including cysteine and phenylalanine, the CDR3 has 14 amino acids. Left in the record is the CDR3 DNA by itself, 42 bases read in frame from the first base. Points on this clone: The target of this receptor is not known. Base-call qualities are not available, and no considerably larger clone is one nucleotide away.

In total, just over 650 healthy bone marrow donors made up the cohort. At the time of sampling, all cohort members were nominally healthy, though unrecorded immune exposures were likely present. The donor was CMV seropositive and belonged to the group of about 290 seropositive cohort members. A peripheral blood sample was provided by each donor, and peripheral blood mononuclear cells were used for TCR beta sequencing. Genomic DNA extraction from the blood cell samples was performed with the Qiagen DNeasy Blood Extraction Kit. Sequenced: PBMCs. This sequence uses TRBV7-9 and TRBJ1-5; TRBD1 is a weak D gene call, 6 bases matching. The sequence came from a woman aged 18-29 years in good health and CMV-seropositive. The bases read TGTGCCAGCAGCTTAGGACAGGTAAATCAGCCCCAGCATTTT. Its translation reads: CASSLGQVNQPQHF. The full variable domain, with segments outside the CDR3 supplied by the reference TRBV7-9 and TRBJ1-5 proteins, appears as DTGVSQNPRHKITKRGQNVTFRCDPISEHNRLYWYRQTLGQGPEFLTYFQNEAQLEKSRLLSDRFSAERPKGSFSTLEIQRTEQGDSAMYLCASSLGQVNQPQHFGDGTRLSIL.